This TCR beta chain was recovered during a study of blood T cell repertoires in COVID-19. Whole-study context: Specimens from acute and convalescent COVID-19 originated in the United States, Italy and Spain. In each case, the material was cDNA or gDNA derived from T cells, B-cell-depleted T cells, or PBMCs.

Germline CDR1 reads SQVTM; CDR2 reads ANQGSEA. There are 15 residues in the CDR3. V was clipped by 4 bases and J by 6 bases; unmatched bases: 14. Per the authors' pipeline: Estimation of nucleated cell counts relied on the amplification of reference gene primers. TCRdb's copy holds only in-frame clones and misses some; the assay was immunoSEQ multiplex PCR. The V and J calls and clone size come from that table; D and trimming were worked out from the DNA. The table lists about 190,000 clones, about nine tenths of them singletons. Sequencing was performed on peripheral blood. The J gene is TRBJ2-7, the V gene TRBV29-1; TRBD2 matches 8 bases. The clonotype originates from a young man with acute or convalescent COVID-19. The CDR3 bases are TGCAGCGTTGTGGGGAGCGGGAGACCCTCTTTCGAGCAGTACTTC. Its protein product is CSVVGSGRPSFEQYF.